The rows below give T cell receptor beta chains drawn from one sample of a study of shared clonotypes between healthy human individuals. The method was immunoSEQ multiplex PCR; TCRdb's version includes in-frame clones alone and lacks a portion of them. This table has 2.3 million or so clones, approximately 95% appearing once. Material: naive CD4+ T cells from PBMCs. The receptors stem from a man between 18 and 29 years old in good health. Some clones in this sample may be carry-over from other donors' samples. The CDR3 runs from the conserved cysteine through the conserved F or W. The D gene is left open where the match is weak. Clone size is shown for a subset of rows, as once, few, many or a class of expanded clone.

J gene | D gene | V gene | clone size | CDR3 protein | CDR3 DNA
TRBJ2-7 | . | TRBV5-5 | . | CASSLAQGFSYEQYF | TGTGCCAGCAGCTTGGCTCAGGGTTTCTCCTACGAGCAGTACTTC
TRBJ2-3 | . | TRBV9 | once | CASSVAPGRGGDHVTDTQYF | TGTGCCAGCAGCGTAGCTCCCGGGCGAGGAGGGGATCATGTCACAGATACGCAGTATTTT
TRBJ2-1 | TRBD1 | TRBV5-4 | . | CASSGQGRLEQFF | TGTGCCAGCAGCGGACAGGGGAGACTTGAGCAGTTCTTC
TRBJ2-4 | TRBD2 | TRBV9 | . | CASSLGTSGRAKNIQYF | TGTGCCAGCAGCCTCGGGACTAGCGGGAGAGCCAAAAACATTCAGTACTTC
TRBJ1-1 | . | TRBV27 | . | CASSLEGFNTEAFF | TGTGCCAGCAGTTTGGAGGGGTTCAACACTGAAGCTTTCTTT
TRBJ1-5 | . | TRBV6-6 | . | CASMGRASNQPQHF | TGTGCCAGCATGGGCAGGGCTAGCAATCAGCCCCAGCATTTT
TRBJ2-5 | . | TRBV2 | . | CASSAQRVQETQYF | TGTGCCAGCAGTGCACAGCGGGTCCAAGAGACCCAGTACTTC
TRBJ2-3 | TRBD2 | TRBV6-5 | . | CASSYSQREGDTQYF | TGTGCCAGCAGTTACTCCCAGCGGGAGGGAGATACGCAGTATTTT
TRBJ2-2 | . | TRBV7-6 | . | CASTRTSNTGELFF | TGTGCCAGCACCCGGACGTCGAACACCGGGGAGCTGTTTTTT
TRBJ2-3 | . | TRBV10-3 | . | CAISWGPLDTQYF | TGTGCCATCAGTTGGGGGCCCCTCGATACGCAGTATTTT
TRBJ2-7 | TRBD2 | TRBV7-3 | . | CASSPNPREETYEQYF | TGTGCCAGCAGCCCAAATCCCCGGGAGGAAACCTACGAGCAGTACTTC
TRBJ2-2 | TRBD2 | TRBV5-1 | . | CASSLFGGSPGELFF | TGCGCCAGCAGCTTGTTCGGCGGGAGCCCCGGGGAGCTGTTTTTT
TRBJ1-2 | TRBD1 | TRBV5-5 | . | CASSGGTAHPYGYTF | TGTGCCAGCAGCGGAGGGACAGCTCATCCCTATGGCTACACCTTC
TRBJ1-4 | TRBD1 | TRBV5-1 | . | CASSVGQVLNEKLFF | TGCGCCAGCAGCGTGGGACAGGTCCTCAATGAAAAACTGTTTTTT
TRBJ1-5 | . | TRBV6-5 | . | CASRSTASNQPQHF | TGTGCCAGCAGGTCGACAGCGAGCAATCAGCCCCAGCATTTT
TRBJ2-7 | TRBD2 | TRBV7-9 | . | CASSPGLAINEQYF | TGTGCCAGCAGCCCCGGACTAGCTATCAACGAGCAGTACTTC
TRBJ2-4 | . | TRBV19 | . | CASSIGGAKNIQYF | TGTGCCAGTAGTATAGGTGGGGCCAAAAACATTCAGTACTTC
TRBJ2-1 | . | TRBV5-4 | . | CASSPPGQNPTYNEQFF | TGTGCCAGCAGCCCCCCTGGGCAGAATCCGACCTACAATGAGCAGTTCTTC
TRBJ1-5 | TRBD1 | TRBV5-1 | . | CASSLQGASNQPQHF | TGCGCCAGCAGCTTACAGGGGGCGAGCAATCAGCCCCAGCATTTT
TRBJ1-1 | . | TRBV29-1 | . | CSVETVSRDTEAFF | TGCAGCGTTGAAACGGTCTCCAGGGACACTGAAGCTTTCTTT
TRBJ2-7 | TRBD2 | TRBV9 | . | CASSVGGRESPYEQYF | TGTGCCAGCAGCGTAGGAGGGCGGGAGTCCCCCTACGAGCAGTACTTC
TRBJ2-5 | TRBD2 | TRBV5-1 | . | CASSPTSGETQYF | TGCGCCAGCAGCCCGACTAGCGGAGAGACCCAGTACTTC
TRBJ2-7 | TRBD1 | TRBV5-4 | . | CASSGTVGTGGREQYF | TGTGCCAGCAGCGGAACGGTGGGGACAGGGGGGCGTGAGCAGTACTTC
TRBJ1-1 | TRBD1 | TRBV25-1 | . | CASSSGTGIEAFF | TGTGCCAGCAGTTCCGGGACAGGGATTGAAGCTTTCTTT
TRBJ2-7 | TRBD2 | TRBV6-1 | . | CASSEGNSGRISYEQYF | TGTGCCAGCAGTGAAGGAAATAGCGGGAGGATATCCTACGAGCAGTACTTC
TRBJ2-1 | TRBD2 | TRBV7-3 | . | CASSLRAGDLFYNEQFF | TGTGCCAGCAGCTTGCGAGCGGGAGACCTTTTCTACAATGAGCAGTTCTTC
TRBJ2-7 | . | TRBV14 | . | CASSQPFIGKGGQRHEQYF | TGTGCCAGCAGCCAACCTTTTATAGGGAAGGGAGGTCAGAGGCACGAGCAGTACTTC
TRBJ1-4 | . | TRBV19 | . | CASSIGREKLFF | TGTGCCAGTAGTATAGGGCGAGAAAAACTGTTTTTT
TRBJ2-7 | . | TRBV7-2 | . | CASSLAPKGLGEQYF | TGTGCCAGCAGCTTAGCGCCTAAAGGTCTGGGCGAGCAGTACTTC
TRBJ2-5 | . | TRBV4-2 | . | CASSQVTPPGGDQYF | TGTGCCAGCAGCCAAGTAACCCCCCCCGGAGGGGACCAGTACTTC
TRBJ2-3 | TRBD2 | TRBV7-3 | . | CASSLEGRASTDTQYF | TGTGCCAGCAGCTTAGAGGGGAGGGCGAGCACAGATACGCAGTATTTT
TRBJ1-5 | . | TRBV5-8 | once | CASRQKGVRGQPQHF | TGTGCCAGCAGACAAAAGGGGGTAAGGGGTCAGCCCCAGCATTTT
TRBJ1-2 | . | TRBV7-2 | . | CASSEARGYTF | TGTGCCAGCAGCGAGGCTCGTGGCTACACCTTC
TRBJ1-1 | . | TRBV5-1 | . | CASSLGLGIRGGTEAFF | TGCGCCAGCAGCTTGGGACTTGGGATTCGAGGCGGCACTGAAGCTTTCTTT
TRBJ2-7 | TRBD1 | TRBV6-1 | . | CASSLLGTGSYEQYF | TGTGCCAGCAGTCTTCTCGGGACAGGGTCCTACGAGCAGTACTTC
TRBJ2-3 | TRBD2 | TRBV7-2 | once | CASSSLAGGTAQYF | TGTGCCAGCAGCTCTCTAGCGGGAGGAACGGCGCAGTATTTT
TRBJ1-5 | . | TRBV18 | . | CASSPTGTGSNQPQHF | TGTGCCAGCTCACCAACGGGAACAGGGAGCAATCAGCCCCAGCATTTT
TRBJ2-1 | . | TRBV7-2 | . | CASSLNTYNEQFF | TGTGCCAGCAGTTTAAACACCTACAATGAGCAGTTCTTC
TRBJ1-2 | TRBD1 | TRBV28 | . | CASRRKGAGYGYTF | TGTGCCAGCAGGAGGAAGGGGGCTGGCTATGGCTACACCTTC
TRBJ2-3 | . | TRBV28 | . | CASSAFGQSSDTQYF | TGTGCCAGCAGTGCATTCGGACAGAGCTCAGATACGCAGTATTTT
TRBJ2-2 | . | TRBV7-9 | few | CASRRGFTGELFF | TGTGCCAGCCGTAGGGGATTCACCGGGGAGCTGTTTTTT
TRBJ2-1 | TRBD2 | TRBV28 | . | CASAIAGPYNEQFF | TGTGCCAGCGCTATAGCGGGGCCCTACAATGAGCAGTTCTTC
TRBJ2-2 | TRBD2 | TRBV7-6 | . | CASSLAGGTNTGELFF | TGTGCCAGCAGCTTAGCGGGGGGGACTAACACCGGGGAGCTGTTTTTT
TRBJ2-7 | TRBD2 | TRBV28 | . | CASRPSGRGSYEQYF | TGTGCCAGCAGGCCCTCGGGGAGGGGAAGCTACGAGCAGTACTTC
TRBJ1-3 | . | TRBV10-3 | few | CAISPGTLSGNTIYF | TGTGCCATCAGCCCCGGGACACTCTCTGGAAACACCATATATTTT
TRBJ2-5 | TRBD2 | TRBV10-3 | . | CAISTSALAGGRETQYF | TGTGCCATAAGTACCTCCGCCCTAGCGGGAGGGCGAGAGACCCAGTACTTC
TRBJ2-2 | TRBD2 | TRBV11-2 | . | CASSLWGLAESNTGELFF | TGTGCCAGCAGCCTATGGGGACTAGCGGAATCAAACACCGGGGAGCTGTTTTTT
TRBJ2-1 | TRBD2 | TRBV29-1 | . | CSGGLGTYNEQFF | TGCAGCGGGGGACTAGGGACCTACAATGAGCAGTTCTTC